The clone carrying this T cell receptor (beta chain) was seen more than once but under ten times. The entry originates in a study of blood T cell repertoires in COVID-19. About the study: Acute-phase and convalescent COVID-19 samples originated in the United States, Italy and Spain.

The CDR3 is 14 amino acids. Looked up from germline, CDR1 is MNHEY and CDR2 is SVGAGI. Trimming took 6 bases from V and 8 from J, leaving 19 bases between them. Source study methods: Reference gene primer amplification gave estimated nucleated cell counts. The method was immunoSEQ multiplex PCR; TCRdb's version includes in-frame clones alone and lacks a portion of them. D and trimming were read from the DNA, whereas the V and J calls and clone size are those reported in that table. The sample shows roughly 46,000 clones, less than 90% of them seen only once. This clonotype was sampled from a man in his fifties or sixties with active COVID-19. Input material: peripheral blood. This chain joins TRBV6-5 and TRBJ1-2; D might be TRBD1 (6 bases). The CDR3 loop reads CASRPLGAFDGYTF. The CDR3 nucleotides read TGTGCCAGCAGGCCTTTGGGGGCCTTCGACGGCTACACCTTC.